The sequence of this T cell receptor beta chain was determined in a study of T-cell memory formation after mild COVID-19. Study overall: There were largely donor-specific TCR clusters.

General study points: Clones that contracted from day 15 to 85 had balanced CD4/CD8; later expanders were CD4+ biased. Those CD4+ clones that contracted were mainly in CM and EM (CD8+ ones in EMRA).

CDR3 size: 15 residues. V was shortened by 3 bases and J by 5 bases, with 13 bases between the two germline ends. TCRdb re-called the 5' RACE reads through MiXCR, storing one row per CDR3 protein. The sample lists approximately 250,000 distinct CDR3 sequences, roughly 17% occurring once. Points on this clonotype: Its matching antigen is unknown.

The receptor comes from a man between 18 and 29 years old who had mild COVID-19 (a few samples of this study predate the infection). Cell type and time point are not known. The V call is TRBV12-3 or TRBV12-4, the J call TRBJ2-2, with D perhaps TRBD2 (5 bases). Sequenced: PBMCs or a T cell subset sorted from them (not recorded which). The CDR3 nucleotides are TGTGCCAGCAGTTTGGCCGGGGTCCTGACCGGGGAGCTGTTTTTT. Translating it yields CASSLAGVLTGELFF.